This record concerns one TCR beta chain sequence. This entry belongs to a study of radiotherapy plus CTLA-4 blockade in lung cancer. The CDR3 runs to 14 residues. Germline CDR1 is SGHRS and CDR2 is YFSETQ. V lost 4 bases and J 0 bases, leaving 9 bases between the germline ends. Repertoires were generated with immunoSEQ multiplex PCR, while TCRdb's copy carries only in-frame clones and drops some. The sample records around 40,000 clones, 70% to 80% being singletons. The sample here was peripheral blood, taken from a patient treated with radiotherapy plus ipilimumab. The clonotype was recovered from a human donor with non-small cell lung cancer who had stable disease on radiotherapy plus ipilimumab. J is TRBJ2-3 and V is TRBV5-1; D is possibly TRBD1 (6 bases). CDR3 loop: CASSAGQSTDTQYF. In DNA form, the CDR3 reads TGCGCCAGCAGCGCCGGACAGAGCACAGATACGCAGTATTTT.